The next 21 T cell receptor beta chains were all read from a single sample in a study of long-term antiretroviral therapy in people with HIV. Run at survey level, the immunoSEQ assay was version v3.0. Assay used: immunoSEQ multiplex PCR; TCRdb lists only in-frame clones, some missing. Altogether 30,000 to 40,000 clones are present, roughly 85% being singletons, with the ten largest covering roughly 4%. This specimen consisted of unsorted PBMCs, obtained roughly 3.3 years after starting antiretroviral therapy. These receptor sequences come from a man younger than 30 with HIV.

The rearrangement joins TRBV10-3 to TRBJ2-1; D gene ambiguous. V gave up 4 bases and J gave up 1 base, with 14 bases separating them. CDR1 and CDR2 from the germline V gene are ENHRY and SYGVKD. CDR3 length: 16 residues. The CDR3 here is CAISGMINGSYNEQFF. CDR3 nucleotide sequence: TGTGCCATCAGTGGGATGATTAATGGTTCCTACAATGAGCAGTTCTTC.

The chain couples TRBV6-5 to TRBJ1-5; D unclear. The V end was cut by 5 bases, the J end by 2 bases, with 10 bases between. The V gene's germline CDR1 is MNHEY and CDR2 SVGAGI. CDR3 length: 14 residues. CDR3 residues: CASSVYGGNQPQHF. The CDR3 DNA is TGTGCCAGCAGTGTATACGGAGGCAATCAGCCCCAGCATTTT.

The V call is TRBV28, the J call TRBJ1-1; a weak D match, TRBD1 (5 bases). The CDR3 is 15 amino acids. Germline CDR1 and CDR2: MDHEN and SYDVKM. V shed 7 bases and J shed 4 bases, with 19 bases lying between them. The CDR3 region has the DNA TGTGCCAGCACCCTAACGCGGACATCGGCCACTGAAGCTTTCTTT. Amino acids: CASTLTRTSATEAFF.

This sequence joins TRBV6-1 and TRBJ2-7, with D possibly TRBD2 on 5 matching bases. V was clipped by 3 bases and J by 1 base, with 7 bases between them. Germline CDR1 and CDR2: MNHNS and SASEGT. The CDR3 covers 13 residues. CDR3 in amino acids: CASSEGGSYEQYF. For the CDR3, the DNA is TGTGCCAGCAGTGAGGGCGGGTCCTACGAGCAGTACTTC.

This clone is a singleton in its sample. This chain links TRBV6-1 with TRBJ1-2, with D unresolved. Germline V gene lookup returns CDR1 MNHNS and CDR2 SASEGT. CDR3 size: 14 residues. Trimming took off 3 bases at V and 4 bases at J, with 12 bases between the two ends. In DNA, the CDR3 is TGTGCCAGCAGTGACCGGTTCCCATTCTATGGCTACACCTTC. Its protein is CASSDRFPFYGYTF.

The chain links TRBV28 to TRBJ2-7, with 11 bases that match TRBD2. Looked up from germline, CDR1 is MDHEN and CDR2 is SYDVKM. The CDR3 is 16 amino acids. The trim removed 6 bases at V and 2 bases at J, leaving 9 bases unmatched. CDR3 sequence (DNA): TGTGCCAGCAGCTCCCCCGGGACTAGCGGCCCCTACGAGCAGTACTTC. Its translation: CASSSPGTSGPYEQYF.

V and J are TRBV5-1 and TRBJ2-1; the match to TRBD1 covers 10 bases. The CDR3 sequence is 18 residues long. CDR1 and CDR2 (germline): SGHRS, YFSETQ. V was clipped by 4 bases and J by 0 bases; unmatched bases: 10. The CDR3 sequence is CASSGDRGALSSYNEQFF. The DNA for the CDR3 is TGCGCCAGCAGCGGGGACAGGGGCGCACTTAGCTCCTACAATGAGCAGTTCTTC. The variable domain in full, completed from reference TRBV5-1 and TRBJ2-1, reads KAGVTQTPRYLIKTRGQQVTLSCSPISGHRSVSWYQQTPGQGLQFLFEYFSETQRNKGNFPGRFSGRQFSNSRSEMNVSTLELGDSALYLCASSGDRGALSSYNEQFFGPGTRLTVL.

Here the CDR3 reads CASSTGQLNSNQPQHF. CDR3 nucleotide sequence: TGTGCCAGTAGTACCGGACAGTTGAATAGCAATCAGCCCCAGCATTTT. The J gene is TRBJ1-5, the V gene TRBV19; possibly TRBD1 for D (6 bases). This CDR3 spans 16 amino acids. In germline, CDR1 is LNHDA, CDR2 SQIVND (reference sequence). Trimming stripped 4 bases from V and 0 bases from J, with 13 bases between.

The gene calls are TRBV7-2 and TRBJ2-5, with 16 nucleotides matching TRBD2. J gave up 5 bases and V 5 bases, and 8 bases lay outside the gene matches. Germline CDR1 SGHTA, CDR2 FQGNSA. This CDR3 is 17 amino acids long. CDR3: CASSLGLAGGPGETQYF. The DNA for the CDR3 is TGTGCCAGCAGCCTGGGACTAGCGGGGGGGCCAGGGGAGACCCAGTACTTC.

The V and J genes are TRBV6-5 and TRBJ2-7, with D unclear. Germline assignment: CDR1 MNHEY and CDR2 SVGAGI. With 2 bases removed from V and 3 bases from J, the gap between germline ends came to 8 bases. This CDR3 has 13 residues. This CDR3 reads CASSYHSDYEQYF. In DNA, the CDR3 is TGTGCCAGCAGTTACCACAGTGACTACGAGCAGTACTTC.

The CDR3 protein is CASSYSTTGDGYTF. CDR3 in DNA: TGTGCCAGCAGTTACTCGACGACTGGGGATGGCTACACCTTC. The genes are TRBV6-6 and TRBJ1-2, with D unclear. This CDR3 comprises 14 residues. CDR1 is MNHNY and CDR2 is SVGAGI in the germline V gene (reference sequence). V lost 0 bases to trimming and J lost 6 bases, with 11 bases between them.

The CDR3 sequence is CASSSGQGGQPQHF. CDR3 bases: TGTGCCAGCAGTTCAGGACAGGGCGGTCAGCCCCAGCATTTT. The chain carries TRBV28 and TRBJ1-5, with 8 bases aligning to TRBD1. V gave up 4 bases and J gave up 6 bases; unmatched junction bases: 5. Germline CDR1 is MDHEN and CDR2 is SYDVKM. The CDR3 runs 14 residues.

The genes are TRBV19 and TRBJ1-1; D gene unclear. Germline CDR1 is LNHDA and CDR2 is SQIVND (reference sequence). V lost 0 bases and J lost 7, with 9 bases in between. This CDR3 has 13 amino acids. DNA for the CDR3: TGTGCCAGTAGTATAGAGGAGTTGGATGAAGCTTTCTTT. The encoded protein is CASSIEELDEAFF.

The chain links TRBV7-8 to TRBJ2-7, with 7 bases aligning to TRBD1. The CDR3 has 13 residues. Germline assignment: CDR1 SGHVS and CDR2 FQNEAQ. V lost 3 bases and J lost 4; bases outside the gene matches: 3. The CDR3 region has the DNA TGTGCCAGCAGCTTCGGGACAGAATACGAGCAGTACTTC. Translated: CASSFGTEYEQYF.

The chain uses TRBV11-2 and TRBJ1-2; 8 bases match TRBD1. The ends lost 5 bases at V and 4 bases at J; junction bases unmatched: 6. The CDR3 is made up of 14 amino acids. Looked up from germline, CDR1 is SGHAT and CDR2 is FQNNGV. CDR3 DNA: TGTGCCAGCAGCCCAGGACAGGGTACCTATGGCTACACCTTC. Translated, it gives CASSPGQGTYGYTF.

This clone is medium-sized (0.01 to 0.1%). The V and J genes are TRBV6-5 and TRBJ2-3; D unresolved. Trimming took 0 bases from V and 9 from J, leaving 4 bases between them. The CDR3 covers 11 residues. CDR1 and CDR2 (germline): MNHEY, SVGAGI. CDR3 loop: CASSYSETQYF. The CDR3 DNA follows: TGTGCCAGCAGTTACTCGGAGACGCAGTATTTT.

This clone was recorded a few times. The chain combines TRBV6-6 with TRBJ2-7, with D uncertain. The germline V gene encodes CDR1 MNHNY and CDR2 SVGAGI (reference sequence). The ends were cut back, 6 bases at V and 6 bases at J, with 12 bases in the middle. This CDR3 region has 12 residues. The CDR3 protein is CASSPTLTEQYF. The CDR3, as DNA: TGTGCCAGCAGCCCCACTTTGACCGAGCAGTACTTC.

In its sample, this clone was seen once. The gene calls are TRBV6-5 and TRBJ1-1; D call uncertain. The CDR3 spans 13 residues. The ends were cut back, 0 bases at V and 9 bases at J, with 11 bases in the middle. Germline loops: CDR1 MNHEY, CDR2 SVGAGI. The CDR3 DNA sequence: TGTGCCAGCAGTTACTCGAAGGGATCTAAAGCTTTCTTT. This codes for CASSYSKGSKAFF.

The chain is built from TRBV7-9 and TRBJ1-4, with D perhaps matching TRBD1 (6 bases). CDR3 length: 17 residues. V lost 1 base, J lost 0 bases, and 12 bases lay in between. Looked up from germline, CDR1 is SEHNR and CDR2 is FQNEAQ (reference sequence). The CDR3 loop is CASSLGPDRSTNEKLFF. The CDR3 nucleotides are TGTGCCAGCAGCTTAGGTCCGGACAGATCAACTAATGAAAAACTGTTTTTT.

CDR3 amino acids: CASSQDRSLGLAGHQDTQYF. CDR3 DNA sequence: TGCGCCAGCAGCCAAGACAGATCCCTCGGACTAGCGGGGCACCAAGATACGCAGTATTTT. The V call is TRBV4-1, the J call TRBJ2-3, with 12 nucleotides matching TRBD2. Trimming took 0 bases from V and 5 from J; bases not matched to a gene: 15. The CDR3 length is 20 residues. Germline CDR1 reads MGHRA; CDR2 reads YSYEKL.

CDR3: CASSAGTGGDEAFF. CDR3 bases: TGCGCCAGCAGCGCCGGGACAGGCGGCGATGAAGCTTTCTTT. The chain uses TRBV5-1 and TRBJ1-1; TRBD1 aligns across 8 bases. J lost 7 bases, V lost 4 bases, and 9 bases had no gene match. The CDR3 has 14 amino acids. CDR1 and CDR2 (germline): SGHRS, YFSETQ.